Shown below are 12 T cell receptor beta chains from a single sample sequenced in a study of naive and memory T cell subsets. An equimolar mix of two oligonucleotides served as the beta constant-region primer for TRBC1 and TRBC2. Ligated cDNA was amplified by four rounds of PCR with nested alpha and beta constant-region primers and SP2. TCRdb reanalysed the UMI-ligation and nested PCR reads using MiXCR and keeps one entry per CDR3 protein. The sample shows 95,000 to 150,000 distinct CDR3 sequences, over 30% of them seen only once. The sample comprised central memory CD4+ T cells from blood. The receptor set was obtained from a human donor in good health.

The chain carries TRBV5-1 and TRBJ2-5, with D maybe TRBD2 (6 bases). The length of the CDR3 is 15 residues. The germline CDR1 and CDR2 sequences are SGHRS and YFSETQ. The V end lost 2 bases, the J end lost 5 bases, and 16 bases lay between the germline ends. CDR3 in DNA: TGCGCCAGCAGCTTCCGGGCGGGGCGCGGCGAGACCCAGTACTTC. The encoded protein is CASSFRAGRGETQYF. The full variable domain, in which reference TRBV5-1 and TRBJ2-5 provide the parts outside the CDR3, is KAGVTQTPRYLIKTRGQQVTLSCSPISGHRSVSWYQQTPGQGLQFLFEYFSETQRNKGNFPGRFSGRQFSNSRSEMNVSTLELGDSALYLCASSFRAGRGETQYFGPGTRLLVL.

The genes are TRBV28 and TRBJ1-5, with TRBD1 as a possible D gene (6 bases). Germline V lookup: CDR1 MDHEN, CDR2 SYDVKM. Trimming stripped 6 bases from V and 0 bases from J, with 9 bases between. The CDR3 runs 14 residues. CDR3 DNA sequence: TGTGCCAGCAGAGGGGGAAATAGCAATCAGCCCCAGCATTTT. This gives the protein CASRGGNSNQPQHF. Filled out from reference TRBV28 and TRBJ1-5, the complete variable domain reads DVKVTQSSRYLVKRTGEKVFLECVQDMDHENMFWYRQDPGLGLRLIYFSYDVKMKEKGDIPEGYSVSREKKERFSLILESASTNQTSMYLCASRGGNSNQPQHFGDGTRLSIL.

This chain uses TRBV5-4 with TRBJ2-3; 7 bases align to TRBD2. CDR3 length: 16 residues. V shed 3 bases and J 5 bases; nucleotides not matched to a gene: 12. The germline CDR1 and CDR2 sequences are SGHNT and YYREEE (reference sequence). The CDR3 is CASSSGERGPGDTQYF. Written as DNA, the CDR3 is TGTGCCAGCAGCTCGGGGGAGCGGGGCCCCGGAGATACGCAGTATTTT.

V gene TRBV12-3 or TRBV12-4 combines with J gene TRBJ2-5, with D perhaps assigned TRBD1 or TRBD2 (5 bases each). CDR3 size: 14 residues. V lost 3 bases and J 1 base, leaving 9 bases between the germline ends. Written as DNA, the CDR3 is TGTGCCAGCAGTTTTGGGGGAGCCCAAGAGACCCAGTACTTC. It is translated as CASSFGGAQETQYF.

The chain couples TRBV6-5 to TRBJ1-2, with D unresolved. V was pared by 6 bases and J by 0 bases, with 5 bases between. CDR1 MNHEY and CDR2 SVGAGI come from the germline V gene. This CDR3 contains 12 residues. The CDR3 region has the DNA TGTGCCAGCAGGACTTCTAACTATGGCTACACCTTC. Its protein is CASRTSNYGYTF.

The V gene is TRBV20-1, the J gene TRBJ2-3; D gene uncertain. V was pared by 6 bases and J by 3 bases, with 13 bases between. Germline lookup yields CDR1 DFQATT and CDR2 SNEGSKA (reference sequence). The CDR3 covers 13 residues. CDR3 sequence (DNA): TGCAGTGCCACGAGGTTGGAGACAGATACGCAGTATTTT. This translates into CSATRLETDTQYF.

This clonotype was counted a few times. J is TRBJ2-1 and V is TRBV10-3, with D possibly matching TRBD1 (5 bases). CDR1 and CDR2 (germline): ENHRY, SYGVKD. This CDR3 has 14 residues. V was trimmed by 3 bases and J by 1 base, leaving 7 bases between them. The CDR3 loop reads CAISEDSSYNEQFF. The CDR3 DNA reads TGTGCCATCAGTGAAGACAGTTCCTACAATGAGCAGTTCTTC.

The CDR3 protein is CSAVPQGRVQPQHF. The CDR3 DNA reads as TGCAGTGCCGTACCGCAGGGCCGGGTTCAGCCCCAGCATTTT. The rearrangement uses TRBV20-1 and TRBJ1-5; D might be TRBD1 (5 bases). Trimming removed 6 bases at V and 6 bases at J, with 18 bases between. From germline, CDR1 is DFQATT and CDR2 SNEGSKA (reference sequence). This CDR3 contains 14 residues.

This clonotype has ten or more counts. The rearrangement uses TRBV9 and TRBJ2-7, with 7 nucleotides matching TRBD1. Germline V gives CDR1 SGDLS, CDR2 YYNGEE. The CDR3 is 16 amino acids. Trimming removed 3 bases from V and 3 bases from J; junction bases left unmatched: 12. CDR3 residues: CASSAGARDRRYEQYF. The CDR3 DNA is TGTGCCAGCAGCGCCGGAGCCCGGGACAGACGCTACGAGCAGTACTTC.

The chain carries TRBV20-1 and TRBJ2-5; no definite D call. The germline V gene has CDR1 DFQATT and CDR2 SNEGSKA (reference sequence). The CDR3 is 11 residues long. Trimming removed 4 bases at V and 5 bases at J, with 8 bases between. Written as DNA, the CDR3 is TGCAGTGCTAAGGATGTGGAGACCCAGTACTTC. Its protein is CSAKDVETQYF.

This clonotype has just a few counts. The chain links TRBV20-1 to TRBJ2-7; unclear D gene. Per germline, CDR1 DFQATT and CDR2 SNEGSKA (reference sequence). The ends were cut back, 4 bases at V and 1 base at J, with 8 bases in the middle. There are 12 residues in the CDR3. The CDR3 DNA reads TGCAGTGCTACCCTTATTTCCTACGAGCAGTACTTC. Translating it yields CSATLISYEQYF.

This rearrangement joins TRBV20-1 to TRBJ1-1; weak D call: TRBD1 (6 bases). Trimming took 5 bases from V and 2 from J, leaving 18 bases between them. Germline V gene data show CDR1 as DFQATT and CDR2 as SNEGSKA (reference sequence). This CDR3 spans 15 amino acids. CDR3 sequence reads: CSAASPTQGNTEAFF. CDR3 bases: TGCAGTGCTGCGTCTCCGACACAGGGTAACACTGAAGCTTTCTTT.